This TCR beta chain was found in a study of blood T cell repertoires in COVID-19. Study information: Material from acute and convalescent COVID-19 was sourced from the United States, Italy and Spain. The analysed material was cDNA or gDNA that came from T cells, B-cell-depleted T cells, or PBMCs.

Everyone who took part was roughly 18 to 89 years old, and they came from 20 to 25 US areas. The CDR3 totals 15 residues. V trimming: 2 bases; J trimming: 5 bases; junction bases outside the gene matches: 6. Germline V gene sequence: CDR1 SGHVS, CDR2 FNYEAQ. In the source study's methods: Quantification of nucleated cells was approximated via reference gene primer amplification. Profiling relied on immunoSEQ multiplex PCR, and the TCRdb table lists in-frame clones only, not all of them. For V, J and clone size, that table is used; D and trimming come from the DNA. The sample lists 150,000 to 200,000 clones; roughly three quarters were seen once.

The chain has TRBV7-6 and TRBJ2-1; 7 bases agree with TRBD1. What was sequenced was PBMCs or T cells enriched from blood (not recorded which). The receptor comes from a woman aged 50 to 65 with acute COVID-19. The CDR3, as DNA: TGTGCCAGCAGCTTAAGGGGGCCGGGTAACAATGAGCAGTTCTTC. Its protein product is CASSLRGPGNNEQFF. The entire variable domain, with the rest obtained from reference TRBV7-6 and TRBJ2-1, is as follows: GAGVSQSPRYKVTKRGQDVALRCDPISGHVSLYWYRQALGQGPEFLTYFNYEAQQDKSGLPNDRFSAERPEGSISTLTIQRTEQRDSAMYRCASSLRGPGNNEQFFGPGTRLTVL.